These 21 T cell receptor beta chains were sequenced from one sample in a study of T cell responses to AZD1222 COVID-19 vaccine. Produced via immunoSEQ multiplex PCR; TCRdb's table is partial and in-frame only. The sample carries roughly 70,000 clones, about 85% recorded once. The starting material was peripheral blood, obtained on day 0 of AZD1222 vaccination. The receptors stem from an adult in good health.

The genes are TRBV9 and TRBJ2-3; no firm D call. V was trimmed by 3 bases and J by 0 bases, leaving 11 bases between them. Germline assignment: CDR1 SGDLS and CDR2 YYNGEE. The CDR3 is made up of 15 amino acids. The CDR3 loop is CASSADLVSTDTQYF. The CDR3 DNA reads TGTGCCAGCAGCGCTGATTTGGTTAGCACAGATACGCAGTATTTT. Looking up the rest from reference TRBV9 and TRBJ2-3 gives the full variable domain: DSGVTQTPKHLITATGQRVTLRCSPRSGDLSVYWYQQSLDQGLQFLIQYYNGEERAKGNILERFSAQQFPDLHSELNLSSLELGDSALYFCASSADLVSTDTQYFGPGTRLTVL.

V and J are TRBV5-4 and TRBJ2-3; the match to TRBD2 covers 9 bases. Germline V gene data show CDR1 as SGHNT and CDR2 as YYREEE (reference sequence). CDR3 length: 16 amino acids. V lost 0 bases to trimming and J lost 6 bases; unmatched junction nucleotides: 8. The CDR3 protein is CASSLGGLAAQDTQYF. CDR3 nucleotides: TGTGCCAGCAGCTTGGGGGGACTAGCTGCGCAGGATACGCAGTATTTT.

The chain is built from TRBV9 and TRBJ2-2, with a tentative D call TRBD2 (6 bases). In germline, CDR1 is SGDLS, CDR2 YYNGEE. V was pared by 0 bases and J by 9 bases, with 12 bases between. This CDR3 has 14 amino acids. The CDR3 DNA reads TGTGCCAGCAGCGTAGGGCGGGGCCTTCGGGAGCTGTTTTTT. Encoded protein: CASSVGRGLRELFF.

This clone was seen a handful of times. This chain connects TRBV12-5 to TRBJ2-3, with TRBD2 matching over 11 bases. J gave up 1 base and V 5 bases, and 5 bases lay outside the gene matches. The germline gives CDR1 LGHNT, CDR2 FRNRAP. This CDR3 spans 16 amino acids. CDR3 residues: CASGLGLAGRTDTQYF. In nucleotides, the CDR3 is TGTGCTAGTGGTCTCGGACTAGCGGGCCGCACAGATACGCAGTATTTT.

The rearrangement links TRBV7-9 to TRBJ1-2; weak D call: TRBD1 (6 bases). V was shortened by 2 bases and J by 8 bases, with 18 bases between the two germline ends. Germline V gene sequence: CDR1 SEHNR, CDR2 FQNEAQ (reference sequence). The CDR3 consists of 15 residues. CDR3 nucleotide sequence: TGTGCCAGCAGCTTACTAGGCGGCCAGGGGCACGGCTACACCTTC. It yields the protein CASSLLGGQGHGYTF.

Only one count was recorded for this clone. The CDR3 reads CASSSPHSGGDNEQFF. CDR3 DNA sequence: TGTGCCAGCAGTTCCCCGCATAGCGGGGGGGACAATGAGCAGTTCTTC. The chain has TRBV27 and TRBJ2-1; 11 nucleotides line up with TRBD2. J lost 5 bases, V lost 4 bases, and 7 bases had no gene match. Germline V gene data show CDR1 as MNHEY and CDR2 as SMNVEV (reference sequence). This CDR3 contains 16 residues.

The V gene is TRBV3-1 (or the pseudogene TRBV3-2), the J gene TRBJ2-1; TRBD2 matches at 10 bases. The V and J ends lost 0 bases and 4 bases, in that order; junction bases with no gene match: 12. CDR1 is LGHDT and CDR2 is YNNKEL in the germline V gene (reference sequence). CDR3 length: 19 residues. The CDR3 DNA reads TGTGCCAGCAGCCAAGAAGTTAAGGGGACTAGCGCGGCTTACAATGAGCAGTTCTTC. This gives the protein CASSQEVKGTSAAYNEQFF.

V usage is TRBV5-6 and J usage is TRBJ2-2; D may be TRBD1 or TRBD2 (6 bases each). This CDR3 is 16 amino acids long. The germline V and J ends were trimmed by 3 bases and 7 bases, with 19 bases remaining between them. Germline V gives CDR1 SGHDT, CDR2 YYEEEE. The CDR3 reads CASSYRVGRSFGELFF. The CDR3 DNA reads TGTGCCAGCAGCTACAGGGTCGGGAGATCGTTCGGGGAGCTGTTTTTT.

This clone came up a few times. V usage is TRBV6-4 and J usage is TRBJ2-2; D gene unclear. The CDR3 is 13 amino acids. With 0 bases removed from V and 4 bases from J, the gap between germline ends came to 3 bases. Germline V gene sequence: CDR1 MRHNA, CDR2 SNTAGT. CDR3 loop: CASSDSSTGELFF. In DNA form, the CDR3 reads TGTGCCAGCAGTGACTCGAGCACCGGGGAGCTGTTTTTT.

This chain uses TRBV6-6 with TRBJ2-6; 9 bases map to TRBD1. The germline V gene has CDR1 MNHNY and CDR2 SVGAGI (reference sequence). The V segment lost 5 bases and the J segment 0 bases; nucleotides outside the gene matches: 8. CDR3 length: 18 amino acids. CDR3 loop: CASSHRGTGTSGANVLTF. The DNA for the CDR3 is TGTGCCAGCAGTCACCGAGGGACAGGGACCTCTGGGGCCAACGTCCTGACTTTC.

This sequence joins TRBV4-1 and TRBJ1-1, with a tentative D call TRBD1 (5 bases). This CDR3 contains 10 residues. Germline CDR1 is MGHRA and CDR2 is YSYEKL. The CDR3 loop is CTQRGTEAFF. The CDR3 bases are TGCACCCAACGGGGGACTGAAGCTTTCTTT.

This sequence joins TRBV10-1 and TRBJ1-1; the D is unclear. Trimming stripped 4 bases from V and 7 bases from J, with 13 bases between. The germline gives CDR1 WNHNN, CDR2 SYGVQD (reference sequence). The CDR3 is made up of 13 amino acids. The CDR3 is CASSALGRSEAFF. The CDR3 bases are TGCGCCAGCAGTGCTCTGGGTCGTAGTGAAGCTTTCTTT.

The J gene is TRBJ1-1, the V gene TRBV29-1; no reliable D call. CDR1 and CDR2 (germline): SQVTM, ANQGSEA. Trimming shortened V by 5 bases and J by 5 bases, and 24 bases separated the two germline ends. The CDR3 is 16 residues long. The CDR3 DNA is TGCAGCGTTTCCTCCCAGATATGGTTTCCAAGGACTGAAGCTTTCTTT. This encodes CSVSSQIWFPRTEAFF. The whole variable domain, filled in from reference TRBV29-1 and TRBJ1-1, reads SAVISQKPSRDICQRGTSLTIQCQVDSQVTMMFWYRQQPGQSLTLIATANQGSEATYESGFVIDKFPISRPNLTFSTLTVSNMSPEDSSIYLCSVSSQIWFPRTEAFFGQGTRLTVV.

This chain joins TRBV6-1 and TRBJ1-5, with D possibly TRBD1 on 5 matching bases. The V end was cut by 1 base, the J end by 2 bases, with 6 bases between. Germline V lookup: CDR1 MNHNS, CDR2 SASEGT. This CDR3 comprises 14 residues. This CDR3 is CASSEGGGNQPQHF. In DNA, the CDR3 is TGTGCCAGCAGTGAAGGAGGGGGCAATCAGCCCCAGCATTTT.

The chain joins TRBV27 to TRBJ2-2, with no clear D. The CDR3 covers 15 residues. Germline CDR1 is MNHEY and CDR2 is SMNVEV (reference sequence). V lost 3 bases, J lost 0 bases, and 8 bases lay in between. Here the CDR3 reads CASSFHRTNTGELFF. The CDR3 DNA reads TGTGCCAGCAGTTTTCACAGAACGAACACCGGGGAGCTGTTTTTT.

This clone was recorded only once. The rearrangement uses TRBV6-5 and TRBJ1-6, with D perhaps matching TRBD1 (6 bases). Trimming left V 2 bases short and J 9 bases short, with 8 bases between. The CDR3 contains 13 residues. Germline V gene lookup returns CDR1 MNHEY and CDR2 SVGAGI. The CDR3 is CASSYGGRSPLHF. CDR3 nucleotides: TGTGCCAGCAGTTACGGGGGGCGTTCACCCCTCCACTTT.

This chain links TRBV19 with TRBJ1-1; D is uncertain. The germline V gene encodes CDR1 LNHDA and CDR2 SQIVND (reference sequence). V dropped 3 bases and J dropped 0 bases, with 23 bases sitting between them. The CDR3 extends over 19 amino acids. The CDR3 loop reads CASSIGYSKGRRMNTEAFF. In nucleotides, the CDR3 is TGTGCCAGTAGTATTGGCTACTCTAAAGGGAGGAGGATGAACACTGAAGCTTTCTTT.

The chain couples TRBV27 to TRBJ1-5, with 7 bases aligning to TRBD1. Germline CDR1 reads MNHEY; CDR2 reads SMNVEV (reference sequence). Trimming removed 3 bases from V and 7 bases from J; junction bases left unmatched: 9. CDR3 length: 15 residues. The CDR3 loop is CASSFRGDSRQPQHF. The CDR3 nucleotides read TGTGCCAGCAGTTTTAGGGGGGACAGTCGGCAGCCCCAGCATTTT.

This chain uses TRBV3-1 (or the pseudogene TRBV3-2) with TRBJ1-2; unclear D gene. The CDR3 extends over 11 amino acids. With 3 bases removed from V and 5 bases from J, the gap between germline ends came to 4 bases. Germline V lookup: CDR1 LGHDT, CDR2 YNNKEL (reference sequence). The CDR3 here is CASSQTYGYTF. The CDR3 nucleotides are TGTGCCAGCAGCCAGACTTATGGCTACACCTTC.

J is TRBJ2-2 and V is TRBV5-1; 10 positions agree with TRBD2. CDR1 and CDR2 from the germline V gene are SGHRS and YFSETQ. The trim removed 4 bases at V and 2 bases at J, leaving 2 bases unmatched. The CDR3 sequence is 15 residues long. CDR3 DNA sequence: TGCGCCAGCAGCGAGCGGGGGGGAAACACCGGGGAGCTGTTTTTT. It specifies CASSERGGNTGELFF.

The chain links TRBV5-1 to TRBJ1-1; D remains unclear. The CDR3 is made up of 14 amino acids. The germline gives CDR1 SGHRS, CDR2 YFSETQ. The V end lost 5 bases, the J end lost 1 base, and 12 bases lay between the germline ends. The CDR3 bases are TGCGCCAGCAGGCTCGGGGAACCGAACACTGAAGCTTTCTTT. This sequence encodes CASRLGEPNTEAFF.